This TCR beta chain was recorded in a study of T cell changes during pregnancy in multiple sclerosis. The assay was immunoSEQ multiplex PCR, and TCRdb's table has in-frame clones only and misses some. The table lists about 97,000 clones, about nine tenths of them singletons, with around 0.79% in the top ten. This clone was picked up a small number of times. The sequencing here drew on peripheral blood, taken in the second trimester of pregnancy. This TCR was recovered from a female donor in good health, enrolled as a control in a pregnancy study.

This CDR3 reads CASSDSGAYEQYF. CDR3 bases: TGTGCCAGCAGTGATAGCGGGGCCTACGAGCAGTACTTC. V is TRBV28 and J is TRBJ2-7; 8 positions agree with TRBD2. Trimming cost V 5 bases and J 2 bases; bases outside gene matches: 2. This CDR3 contains 13 residues. Germline loops: CDR1 MDHEN, CDR2 SYDVKM. The full variable domain, in which reference TRBV28 and TRBJ2-7 provide the parts outside the CDR3, is DVKVTQSSRYLVKRTGEKVFLECVQDMDHENMFWYRQDPGLGLRLIYFSYDVKMKEKGDIPEGYSVSREKKERFSLILESASTNQTSMYLCASSDSGAYEQYFGPGTRLTVT.